A selection of T cell receptor beta chains follows, all from one sample in a study of a mutant IDH1 vaccine in newly diagnosed glioma. These TCRs are of unknown antigen specificity. This table comes from immunoSEQ multiplex PCR, and its TCRdb copy is limited to in-frame clones, with some not included. This table holds about 30,000 clones, about nine tenths found once. Sequencing was performed on peripheral blood mononuclear cells (PBMCs), taken from a glioma patient whose treatment included an IDH1 peptide vaccine. These TCRs come from a woman in her forties with glioma. Some clones in this sample may be carry-over from other donors' samples. CDR3s include the opening cysteine and the closing phenylalanine or tryptophan. D genes are given only for firm matches. Clone size, where shown, is once, few, many, or a class for clones that have expanded.

CASSLEHEQYF | TGTGCCAGCAGCTTAGAACACGAGCAGTACTTC | TRBV7-2 | NA | NA | 11 | TRBJ2-7
CASREKPGQIFYEQYF | TGTGCCAGCAGGGAGAAACCGGGACAGATCTTCTACGAGCAGTACTTC | TRBV27 | TRBD1 | NA | 16 | TRBJ2-7
CASSFLSTDTQYF | TGTGCCAGCAGCTTTTTAAGCACAGATACGCAGTATTTT | TRBV7-9 | NA | NA | 13 | TRBJ2-3
CASSQQGGYEQYF | TGTGCCAGCAGCCAACAGGGGGGCTACGAGCAGTACTTC | TRBV14 | NA | NA | 13 | TRBJ2-7
CASRLGRWGYTF | TGTGCCAGTAGGCTGGGGCGGTGGGGCTACACCTTC | TRBV19 | NA | NA | 12 | TRBJ1-2
CASSSGLRQETQYF | TGTGCCAGCAGTTCGGGACTCCGCCAAGAGACCCAGTACTTC | TRBV27 | NA | NA | 14 | TRBJ2-5
CASSLAGRRGSGIQYF | TGTGCCAGCAGCCTAGCGGGACGGAGGGGGTCCGGCATTCAGTACTTC | TRBV11-2 | TRBD2 | NA | 16 | TRBJ2-4
CASSGGTTNEQFF | TGTGCCAGCAGTGGGGGTACGACCAATGAGCAGTTCTTC | TRBV2 | NA | NA | 13 | TRBJ2-1
CASSPGGGGGYEQYF | TGCGCCAGCAGCCCAGGGGGGGGCGGTGGCTACGAGCAGTACTTC | TRBV4-3 | NA | NA | 15 | TRBJ2-7
CASTTGDRVGNTEAFF | TGTGCCAGCACTACAGGGGATCGTGTGGGGAACACTGAAGCTTTCTTT | TRBV2 | TRBD1 | NA | 16 | TRBJ1-1
CASSPVGIHEQYF | TGTGCCAGCTCACCAGTGGGCATCCACGAGCAGTACTTC | TRBV18 | NA | once | 13 | TRBJ2-7
CASSLYASSPGEQFF | TGCGCCAGCAGCCTTTACGCTTCTTCGCCCGGTGAGCAGTTCTTC | TRBV4-3 | NA | once | 15 | TRBJ2-1
CASRPHIDSNQPQHF | TGTGCCAGCAGACCACATATTGATAGCAATCAGCCCCAGCATTTT | TRBV7-8 | NA | NA | 15 | TRBJ1-5
CASRALGGGDTIYF | TGTGCCAGCAGAGCCTTGGGCGGCGGAGACACCATATATTTT | TRBV6-6 | NA | NA | 14 | TRBJ1-3
CASSLRDGGGYTF | TGTGCCAGCAGCTTAAGGGATGGAGGTGGCTACACCTTC | TRBV7-2 | NA | NA | 13 | TRBJ1-2
CASSWGQGNTGELFF | TGCGCCAGCAGCTGGGGACAGGGGAACACCGGGGAGCTGTTTTTT | TRBV5-1 | TRBD1 | NA | 15 | TRBJ2-2
CASSGSSTDTQYF | TGTGCCAGCAGCGGTAGTAGCACAGATACGCAGTATTTT | TRBV9 | NA | NA | 13 | TRBJ2-3
CAISESMVLFWDRTNSNYGYTF | TGTGCCATCAGTGAGTCGATGGTTTTATTTTGGGACAGAACCAACTCCAACTATGGCTACACCTTC | TRBV10-3 | TRBD1 | NA | 22 | TRBJ1-2
CASSRGAAGEQYF | TGCGCCAGCAGCCGCGGGGCCGCGGGAGAGCAGTACTTC | TRBV4-3 | NA | NA | 13 | TRBJ2-7
CASRSSGANVLTF | TGTGCCAGCCGGAGTTCTGGGGCCAACGTCCTGACTTTC | TRBV19 | NA | NA | 13 | TRBJ2-6
CASSLDPYEQYF | TGTGCCAGCAGCCTCGACCCCTACGAGCAGTACTTC | TRBV6-5 | NA | NA | 12 | TRBJ2-7
CASSLTGLAVQETQYF | TGTGCCAGCAGTCTTACGGGACTAGCGGTCCAAGAGACCCAGTACTTC | TRBV27 | TRBD2 | NA | 16 | TRBJ2-5
CASSLGHGANQPQHF | TGTGCCAGCAGCCTAGGGCACGGGGCCAATCAGCCCCAGCATTTT | TRBV7-2 | NA | NA | 15 | TRBJ1-5
CASSPPGPNYGYTF | TGCGCCAGCAGCCCCCCAGGGCCGAACTATGGCTACACCTTC | TRBV5-1 | NA | NA | 14 | TRBJ1-2
CSVMTGNSYGYTF | TGCAGCGTGATGACGGGTAATAGCTATGGCTACACCTTC | TRBV29-1 | NA | few | 13 | TRBJ1-2
CAISETGTGNTIYF | TGTGCCATCAGTGAGACAGGGACTGGAAACACCATATATTTT | TRBV10-3 | NA | NA | 14 | TRBJ1-3
CASHRDGEYSPLHF | TGTGCCAGCCATCGGGACGGAGAATATTCACCCCTCCACTTT | TRBV5-6 | NA | once | 14 | TRBJ1-6
CASSTGQLTDTQYF | TGTGCCAGCAGTACAGGGCAGCTCACAGATACGCAGTATTTT | TRBV6-5 | NA | NA | 14 | TRBJ2-3
CASGRESRNEQFF | TGTGCCAGCGGCCGGGAGTCCCGGAATGAGCAGTTCTTC | TRBV6-5 | NA | NA | 13 | TRBJ2-1
CASRTPFSGANVLTF | TGTGCCAGCAGGACCCCGTTCTCTGGGGCCAACGTCCTGACTTTC | TRBV6-5 | NA | NA | 15 | TRBJ2-6
CSARGTAKPTF | TGCAGTGCTAGGGGGACAGCAAAACCCACCTTC | TRBV20-1 | TRBD1 | NA | 11 | TRBJ1-2
CATLPGEGYNEQFF | TGTGCCACCCTACCAGGGGAGGGATACAATGAGCAGTTCTTC | TRBV28 | NA | NA | 14 | TRBJ2-1
CASSPGTSGSGGGEQYF | TGTGCCAGCTCACCGGGGACTAGCGGGAGTGGAGGAGGCGAGCAGTACTTC | TRBV18 | TRBD2 | NA | 17 | TRBJ2-7
CASSQEAGGLVEQYF | TGTGCCAGCAGCCAAGAGGCGGGGGGTTTAGTCGAGCAGTACTTC | TRBV4-2 | TRBD2 | NA | 15 | TRBJ2-7
CAISGAGGKRQETQYF | TGTGCCATCAGTGGGGCAGGGGGTAAGCGGCAAGAGACCCAGTACTTC | TRBV10-3 | TRBD1 | NA | 16 | TRBJ2-5
CASSAGVGDEQFF | TGTGCCAGCAGTGCCGGGGTGGGCGATGAGCAGTTCTTC | TRBV2 | NA | once | 13 | TRBJ2-1
CASSSGLNNSPLHF | TGTGCCAGCAGCTCGGGATTGAATAATTCACCCCTCCACTTT | TRBV5-8 | NA | NA | 14 | TRBJ1-6
CASSVGVTEAFF | TGTGCCAGCAGTGTAGGAGTAACTGAAGCTTTCTTT | TRBV6-1 | NA | medium-sized | 12 | TRBJ1-1
CASSDSTSGSNEQFF | TGTGCCAGCAGTGACTCGACTAGCGGGAGCAATGAGCAGTTCTTC | TRBV6-4 | TRBD2 | NA | 15 | TRBJ2-1
CASSSVGGSSYNSPLHF | TGTGCCAGCAGTTCAGTGGGGGGGAGCTCCTATAATTCACCCCTCCACTTT | TRBV7-8 | NA | NA | 17 | TRBJ1-6
CASSLIGDTDTQYF | TGTGCCAGCAGCTTAATCGGGGACACAGATACGCAGTATTTT | TRBV7-3 | NA | few | 14 | TRBJ2-3
CASSVSGHQPQHF | TGTGCCAGCAGTGTTAGTGGCCATCAGCCCCAGCATTTT | TRBV6-5 | NA | NA | 13 | TRBJ1-5
CASSLVMNTEAFF | TGTGCCAGCAGCTTAGTCATGAACACTGAAGCTTTCTTT | TRBV7-9 | NA | few | 13 | TRBJ1-1
CASSLKNQNYGYTF | TGTGCCAGCAGCCTAAAGAATCAGAACTATGGCTACACCTTC | TRBV5-6 | NA | NA | 14 | TRBJ1-2
CASSPGGTEAFF | TGTGCCAGCAGCCCCGGTGGCACTGAAGCTTTCTTT | TRBV7-9 | NA | once | 12 | TRBJ1-1
CASSPPGTSGRREQFF | TGTGCCAGCAGCCCCCCCGGGACTAGCGGGAGGAGGGAGCAGTTCTTC | TRBV13 | TRBD2 | NA | 16 | TRBJ2-1
CASMVSRGAPGGYTF | TGTGCCAGCATGGTCAGCCGAGGGGCCCCTGGGGGCTACACCTTC | TRBV6-1 | NA | NA | 15 | TRBJ1-2